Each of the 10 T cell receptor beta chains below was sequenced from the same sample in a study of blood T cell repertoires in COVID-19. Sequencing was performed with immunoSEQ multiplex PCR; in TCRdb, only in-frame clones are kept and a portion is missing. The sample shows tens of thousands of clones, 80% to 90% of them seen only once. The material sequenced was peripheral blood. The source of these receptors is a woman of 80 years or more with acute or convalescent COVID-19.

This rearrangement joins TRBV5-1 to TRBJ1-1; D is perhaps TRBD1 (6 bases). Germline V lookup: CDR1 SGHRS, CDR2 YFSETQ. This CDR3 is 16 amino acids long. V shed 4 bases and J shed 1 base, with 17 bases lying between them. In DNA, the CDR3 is TGCGCCAGCAGCCCTAGACAGGACCTTCGGAACACTGAAGCTTTCTTT. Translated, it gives CASSPRQDLRNTEAFF.

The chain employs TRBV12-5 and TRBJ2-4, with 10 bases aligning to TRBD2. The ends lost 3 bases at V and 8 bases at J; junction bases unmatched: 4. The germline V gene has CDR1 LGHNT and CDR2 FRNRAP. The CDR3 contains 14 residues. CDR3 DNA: TGTGCTAGTGGTTTAGCGGGGGGGACAGACATTCAGTACTTC. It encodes CASGLAGGTDIQYF.

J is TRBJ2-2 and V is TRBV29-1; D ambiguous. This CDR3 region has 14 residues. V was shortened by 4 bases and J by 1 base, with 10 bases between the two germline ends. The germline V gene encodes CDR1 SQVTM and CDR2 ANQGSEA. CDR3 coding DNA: TGCAGCGTTGTAGAACAGCTGAACACCGGGGAGCTGTTTTTT. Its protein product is CSVVEQLNTGELFF.

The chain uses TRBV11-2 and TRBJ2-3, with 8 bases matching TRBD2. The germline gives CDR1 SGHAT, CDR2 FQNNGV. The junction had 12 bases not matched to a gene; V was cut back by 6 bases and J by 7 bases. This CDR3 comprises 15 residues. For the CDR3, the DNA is TGTGCCAGCAGGCGCGGGGGGCCGCTGTCGTATACGCAGTATTTT. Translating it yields CASRRGGPLSYTQYF.

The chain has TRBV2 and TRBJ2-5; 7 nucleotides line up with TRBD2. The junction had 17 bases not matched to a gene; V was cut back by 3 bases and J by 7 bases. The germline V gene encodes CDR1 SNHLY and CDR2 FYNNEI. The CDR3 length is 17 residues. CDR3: CASSDGGIGNVGRTQYF. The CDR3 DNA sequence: TGTGCCAGCAGTGACGGGGGGATAGGGAATGTTGGAAGGACCCAGTACTTC.

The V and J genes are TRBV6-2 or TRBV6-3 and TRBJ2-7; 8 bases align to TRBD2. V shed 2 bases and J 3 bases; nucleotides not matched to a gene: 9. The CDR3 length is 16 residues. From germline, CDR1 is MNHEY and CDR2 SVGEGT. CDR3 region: CASSYRAGVPNYEQYF. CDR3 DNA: TGTGCCAGCAGTTACCGAGCGGGAGTCCCCAACTACGAGCAGTACTTC.

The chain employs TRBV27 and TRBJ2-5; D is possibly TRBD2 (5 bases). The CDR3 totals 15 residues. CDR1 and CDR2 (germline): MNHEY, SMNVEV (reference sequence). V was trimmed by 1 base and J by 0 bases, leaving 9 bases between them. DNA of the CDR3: TGTGCCAGCAGTTTATGGGCGGGCGACCAAGAGACCCAGTACTTC. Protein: CASSLWAGDQETQYF.

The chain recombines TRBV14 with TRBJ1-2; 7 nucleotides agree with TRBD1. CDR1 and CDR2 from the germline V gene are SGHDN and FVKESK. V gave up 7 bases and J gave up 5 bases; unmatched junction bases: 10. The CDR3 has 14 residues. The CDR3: CASTQGQGIYGYTF. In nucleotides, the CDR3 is TGTGCCAGCACACAGGGGCAGGGGATTTATGGCTACACCTTC.

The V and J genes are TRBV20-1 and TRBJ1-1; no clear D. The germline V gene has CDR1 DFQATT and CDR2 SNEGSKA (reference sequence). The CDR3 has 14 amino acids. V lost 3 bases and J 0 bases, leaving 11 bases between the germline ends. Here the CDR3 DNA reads TGCAGTGCTAGTCGGGGTTCGCTGAACACTGAAGCTTTCTTT. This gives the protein CSASRGSLNTEAFF.

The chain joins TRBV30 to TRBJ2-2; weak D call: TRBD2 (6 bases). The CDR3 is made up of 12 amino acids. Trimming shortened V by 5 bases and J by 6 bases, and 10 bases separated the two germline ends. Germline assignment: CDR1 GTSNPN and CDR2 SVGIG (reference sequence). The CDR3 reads CAWGAGPGELFF. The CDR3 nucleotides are TGTGCCTGGGGGGCGGGGCCCGGGGAGCTGTTTTTT.